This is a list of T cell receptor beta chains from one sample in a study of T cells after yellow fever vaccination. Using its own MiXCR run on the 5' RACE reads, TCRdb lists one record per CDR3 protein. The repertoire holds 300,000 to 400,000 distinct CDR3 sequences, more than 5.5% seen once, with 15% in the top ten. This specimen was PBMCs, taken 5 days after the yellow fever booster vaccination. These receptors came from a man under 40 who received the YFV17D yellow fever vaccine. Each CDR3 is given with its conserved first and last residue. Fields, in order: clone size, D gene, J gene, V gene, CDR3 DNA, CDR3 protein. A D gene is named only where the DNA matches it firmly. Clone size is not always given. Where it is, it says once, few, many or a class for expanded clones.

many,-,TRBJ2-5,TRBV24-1,TGTGCCACCAGTGCCGGGGATCCCGAGACCCAGTACTTC,CATSAGDPETQYF
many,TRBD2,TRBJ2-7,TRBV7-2,TGTGCCAGCAGCCTTTTTGCGGGAGAAACCTACGAGCAGTACTTC,CASSLFAGETYEQYF
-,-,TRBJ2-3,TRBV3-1,TGTGCCAGCAGCCTAGGAAATCGACCCGATACGCAGTATTTT,CASSLGNRPDTQYF
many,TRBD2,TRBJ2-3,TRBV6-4,TGTGCCAGCAGTGACCTTAGCGGGAGGGCCGTGGGGGCAGATACGCAGTATTTT,CASSDLSGRAVGADTQYF
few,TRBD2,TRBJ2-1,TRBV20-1,TGCAGTGCTAGAGTAGCGGGAACTAACAATGAGCAGTTCTTC,CSARVAGTNNEQFF
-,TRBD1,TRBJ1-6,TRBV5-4,TGTGCCAGCAGTTCCGACAGGGACAATAATTCACCCCTCCACTTT,CASSSDRDNNSPLHF
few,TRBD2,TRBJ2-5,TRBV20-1,TGCAGTGCTAGTGACGCGGGAGGAGCACAAGAGACCCAGTACTTC,CSASDAGGAQETQYF
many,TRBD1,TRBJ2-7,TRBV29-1,TGCAGCGTTGAAGCCGGGACAGGGGGCTACGAGCAGTACTTC,CSVEAGTGGYEQYF
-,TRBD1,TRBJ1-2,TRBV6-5,TGTGCCAGCAGTCTACGACAGGGCATGGATCTCGGCTACACCTTC,CASSLRQGMDLGYTF
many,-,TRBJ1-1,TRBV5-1,TGCGCCAGCAACTTCGTGGGGGACGGAACTCGGGACACTGAAGCTTTCTTT,CASNFVGDGTRDTEAFF
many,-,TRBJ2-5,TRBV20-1,TGCAGTGCTACGGACGGCCAAGAGACCCAGTACTTC,CSATDGQETQYF
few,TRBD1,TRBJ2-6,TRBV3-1,TGTGCCAGCAGCCAAAGAAACAGGGGGCCCGGGGCCAACGTCCTGACTTTC,CASSQRNRGPGANVLTF
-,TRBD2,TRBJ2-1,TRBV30,TGTGCCTGGACTCCCCCGGGACTAGGCTACAATGAGCAGTTCTTC,CAWTPPGLGYNEQFF
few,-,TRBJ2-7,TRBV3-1,TGTGCCAGCAGCCAAGCCTCACCGGGAGCCTGGACCTACGAGCAGTACTTC,CASSQASPGAWTYEQYF
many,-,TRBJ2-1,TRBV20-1,TGCAGTGCTAGAGATTTCCGGGACTCCTACAATGAGCAGTTCTTC,CSARDFRDSYNEQFF
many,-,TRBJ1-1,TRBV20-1,TGCAGTGCTAGGACCATGAACACTGAAGCTTTCTTT,CSARTMNTEAFF
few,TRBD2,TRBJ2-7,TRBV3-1,TGTGCCAGCAGCCAAGAGATACTAGCGGGAGGATACGAGCAGTACTTC,CASSQEILAGGYEQYF
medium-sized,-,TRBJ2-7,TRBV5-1,TGCGCCAGCAGCTTAGGTGCGGAACTATACGAGCAGTACTTC,CASSLGAELYEQYF
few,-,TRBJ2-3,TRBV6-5,TGTGCCAGCAGTTACTCGGTCGATTTCACAGATACGCAGTATTTT,CASSYSVDFTDTQYF
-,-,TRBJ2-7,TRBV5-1,TGCGCCAGCAAAAGGGGGGGGAGCCCCTACGAGCAGTACTTC,CASKRGGSPYEQYF
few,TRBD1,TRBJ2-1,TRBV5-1,TGCGCCAGCAGCCTGCCCGAGACAGGGGGCAGGAATGAGCAGTTCTTC,CASSLPETGGRNEQFF
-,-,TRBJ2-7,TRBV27,TGTGCCAGCAGCAGGGGGGCCATTACATACTACGAGCAGTACTTC,CASSRGAITYYEQYF
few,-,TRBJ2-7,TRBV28,TGTGCCAGCAGTGGGTACTACGAGCAGTACTTC,CASSGYYEQYF
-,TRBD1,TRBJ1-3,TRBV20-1,TGCAGTGCTAAAGGGACAGACTCTGGAAACACCATATATTTT,CSAKGTDSGNTIYF
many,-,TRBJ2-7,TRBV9,TGTGCCAGCAGCGTAGCTACGAGTCATTACGAGCAGTACTTC,CASSVATSHYEQYF
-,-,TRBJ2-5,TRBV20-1,TGCAGTGGAAGGGGGGCGACGGAGACCCAGTACTTC,CSGRGATETQYF
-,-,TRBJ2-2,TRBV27,TGTGCCAGCAGTTTCCCTACCCGGGCCAAGGGGACCGGGGAGCTGTTTTTT,CASSFPTRAKGTGELFF
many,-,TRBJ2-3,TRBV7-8,TGTGCCAGCAGCCCCTTGGGGCAGCGGGTACCTTCTAGCACAGATACGCAGTATTTT,CASSPLGQRVPSSTDTQYF
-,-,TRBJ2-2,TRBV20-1,TGCAGTGCTAGAGCCGTTGGGGCGGTAAACACCGGGGAGCTGTTTTTT,CSARAVGAVNTGELFF
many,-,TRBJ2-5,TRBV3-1,TGTGCCAGCAGCGACAGCAATGGGGGTTCAGAGACCCAGTACTTC,CASSDSNGGSETQYF
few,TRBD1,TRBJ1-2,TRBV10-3,TGTGCCACCACAAGATCACCCGGACAGGGTGGCTATGGCTACACCTTC,CATTRSPGQGGYGYTF
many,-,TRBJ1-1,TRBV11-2,TGTGCCAGCAGCTTAGATCGAGGCATGAACACTGAAGCTTTCTTT,CASSLDRGMNTEAFF
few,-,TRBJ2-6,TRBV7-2,TGTGCCAGCAGCCAGGAGGCTGGGGCCAACGTCCTGACTTTC,CASSQEAGANVLTF
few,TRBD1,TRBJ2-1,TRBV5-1,TGCGCCAGCAGCCAGGGGACAGGGCGGGCGGGAGACTCCTACAATGAGCAGTTCTTC,CASSQGTGRAGDSYNEQFF
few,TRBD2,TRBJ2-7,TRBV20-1,TGCAGTGCTAGAGATGTGGTAGCGAGCGGGGGCTACGAGCAGTACTTC,CSARDVVASGGYEQYF
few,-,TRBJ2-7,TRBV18,TGTGCCAGCACCAACGGGGCCGGGACCGTCTACGAGCAGTACTTC,CASTNGAGTVYEQYF
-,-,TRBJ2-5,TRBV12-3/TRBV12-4,TGTGCCAGCAGTTTAGCGGGGGTGGGGGCCCAGTACTTC,CASSLAGVGAQYF
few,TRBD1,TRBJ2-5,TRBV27,TGTGCCAGCAGAAGACAGGGGGGTCTGGAGACCCAGTACTTC,CASRRQGGLETQYF
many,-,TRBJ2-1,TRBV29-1,TGCAGCATCCTAAGTGGGCAGGGGCGTGATGAGCAGTTCTTC,CSILSGQGRDEQFF
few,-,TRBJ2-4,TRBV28,TGTGCCAGCAGTTCGACAGCAAACATTCAGTACTTC,CASSSTANIQYF
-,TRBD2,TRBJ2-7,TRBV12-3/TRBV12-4,TGTGCCAGCAGTCCCGGGGGTAGCGGGGCGTCCTACGAGCAGTACTTC,CASSPGGSGASYEQYF
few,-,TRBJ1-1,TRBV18,TGTGCCAGCTCACCAAACCTGGCCATGGAGGCTTTCTTT,CASSPNLAMEAFF
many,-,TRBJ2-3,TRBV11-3,TGTGCCAGCAGCTTTCCCCTACTTACCGGGGCCCACACAGATACGCAGTATTTT,CASSFPLLTGAHTDTQYF
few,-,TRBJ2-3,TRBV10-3,TGTGCCATCAGTGTATCTGGCGGGGATACGCAGTATTTT,CAISVSGGDTQYF
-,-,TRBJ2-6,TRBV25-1,TGTGCCAGCAGTGCCTCTGGGGCCAACGTCCTGACTTTC,CASSASGANVLTF
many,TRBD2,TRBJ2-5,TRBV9,TGTGCCAGCAGCGGGACTAGCGGGAGGGATGGAGAGACCCAGTACTTC,CASSGTSGRDGETQYF
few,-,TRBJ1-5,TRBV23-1,TGCGCCAGTCGGGGTCAGCCCCAGCATTTT,CASRGQPQHF
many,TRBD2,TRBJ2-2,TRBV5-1,TGCGCCAGCAGCTTTCTAGCGGGAGAGACCGGGGAGCTGTTTTTT,CASSFLAGETGELFF
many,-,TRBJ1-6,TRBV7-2,TGTGCCAGCAGCGAAGGGGGGGGGAGGTCACCCCTCCACTTT,CASSEGGGRSPLHF
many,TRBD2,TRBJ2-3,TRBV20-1,TGCAGTGCTAGGATGGCGGGAGGAGGGGATACGCAGTATTTT,CSARMAGGGDTQYF
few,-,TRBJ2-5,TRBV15,TGTGCCACCAGCACCACATCTTACCAAGAGACCCAGTACTTC,CATSTTSYQETQYF
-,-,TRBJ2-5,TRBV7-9,TGTGCCAGCAGAGACGATCAAGAGACCCAGTACTTC,CASRDDQETQYF
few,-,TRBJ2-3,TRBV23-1,TGCGCCAGCAGTCAGCCCGGGCCAAGGGTTGGCTACCCGCAGTATTTT,CASSQPGPRVGYPQYF
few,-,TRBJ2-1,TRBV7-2,TGTGCCAGCACCCTCTTGGTGGGGGAGTCGCAGTTCTTC,CASTLLVGESQFF
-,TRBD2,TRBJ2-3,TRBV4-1,TGCGCCAGCAGCCCCCTCACCGGGGCTAGCGGGAGAGAAGATACGCAGTATTTT,CASSPLTGASGREDTQYF
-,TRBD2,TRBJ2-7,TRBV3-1,TGTGCCAGCAGCCAAGATACCGGGAGGAGGTACGAGCAGTACTTC,CASSQDTGRRYEQYF